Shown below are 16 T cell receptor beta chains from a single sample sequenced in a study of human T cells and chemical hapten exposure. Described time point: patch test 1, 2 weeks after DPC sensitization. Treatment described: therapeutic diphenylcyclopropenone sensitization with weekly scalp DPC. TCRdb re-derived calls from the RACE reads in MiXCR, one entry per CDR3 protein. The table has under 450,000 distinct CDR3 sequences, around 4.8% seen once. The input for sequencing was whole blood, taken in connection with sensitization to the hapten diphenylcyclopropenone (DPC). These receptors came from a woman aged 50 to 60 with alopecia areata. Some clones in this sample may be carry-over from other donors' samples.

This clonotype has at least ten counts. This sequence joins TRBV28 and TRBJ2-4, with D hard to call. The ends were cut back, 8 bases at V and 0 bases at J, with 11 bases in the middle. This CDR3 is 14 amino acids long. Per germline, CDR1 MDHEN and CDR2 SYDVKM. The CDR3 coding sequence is TGTGCCAGCGCCCCACCCTTAGCCAAAAACATTCAGTACTTC. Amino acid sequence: CASAPPLAKNIQYF. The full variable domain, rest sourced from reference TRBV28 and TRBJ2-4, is DVKVTQSSRYLVKRTGEKVFLECVQDMDHENMFWYRQDPGLGLRLIYFSYDVKMKEKGDIPEGYSVSREKKERFSLILESASTNQTSMYLCASAPPLAKNIQYFGAGTRLSVL.

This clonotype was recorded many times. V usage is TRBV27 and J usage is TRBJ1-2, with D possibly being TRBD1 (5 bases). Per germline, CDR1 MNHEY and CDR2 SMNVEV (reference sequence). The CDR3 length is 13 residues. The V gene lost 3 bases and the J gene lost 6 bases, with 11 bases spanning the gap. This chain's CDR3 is CASSFRGGNGYTF. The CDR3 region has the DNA TGTGCCAGCAGTTTTAGGGGAGGCAATGGCTACACCTTC.

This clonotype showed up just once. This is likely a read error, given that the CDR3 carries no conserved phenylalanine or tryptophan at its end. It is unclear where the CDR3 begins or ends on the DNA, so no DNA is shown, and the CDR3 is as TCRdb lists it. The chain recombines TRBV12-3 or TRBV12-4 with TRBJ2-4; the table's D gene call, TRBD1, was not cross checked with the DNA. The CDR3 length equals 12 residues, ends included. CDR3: CASSSATGPQVL.

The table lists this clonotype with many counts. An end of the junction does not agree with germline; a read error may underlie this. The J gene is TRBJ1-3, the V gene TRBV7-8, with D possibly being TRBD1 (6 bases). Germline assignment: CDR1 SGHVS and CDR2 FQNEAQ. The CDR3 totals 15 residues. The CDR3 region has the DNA TGTGCCAGCACCTTAGGGGGGAATTCTGGAAACACCATATATTTT. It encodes CASTLGGNSGNTIYF.

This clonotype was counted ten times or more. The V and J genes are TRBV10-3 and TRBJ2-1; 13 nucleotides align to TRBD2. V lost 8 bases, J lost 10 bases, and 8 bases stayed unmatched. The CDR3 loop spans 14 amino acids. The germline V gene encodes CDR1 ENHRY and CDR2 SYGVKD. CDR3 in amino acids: CAIRTSGGPTEQFF. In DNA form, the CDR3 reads TGTGCCATCCGGACTAGCGGGGGACCTACCGAGCAGTTCTTC.

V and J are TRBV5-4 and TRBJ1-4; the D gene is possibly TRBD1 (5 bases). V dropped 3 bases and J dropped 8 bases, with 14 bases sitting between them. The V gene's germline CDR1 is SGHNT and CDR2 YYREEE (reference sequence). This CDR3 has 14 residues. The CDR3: CASSSQVDREKLFF. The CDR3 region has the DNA TGTGCCAGCAGCTCACAGGTGGATCGGGAAAAACTGTTTTTT. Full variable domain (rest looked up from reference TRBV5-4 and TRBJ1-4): ETGVTQSPTHLIKTRGQQVTLRCSSQSGHNTVSWYQQALGQGPQFIFQYYREEENGRGNFPPRFSGLQFPNYSSELNVNALELDDSALYLCASSSQVDREKLFFGSGTQLSVL.

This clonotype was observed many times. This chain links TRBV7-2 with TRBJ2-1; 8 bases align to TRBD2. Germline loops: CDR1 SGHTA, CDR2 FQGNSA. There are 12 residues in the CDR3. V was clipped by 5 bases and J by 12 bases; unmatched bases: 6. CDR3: CASSPGLAWQFF. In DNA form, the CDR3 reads TGTGCCAGCAGCCCAGGACTAGCCTGGCAGTTCTTC.

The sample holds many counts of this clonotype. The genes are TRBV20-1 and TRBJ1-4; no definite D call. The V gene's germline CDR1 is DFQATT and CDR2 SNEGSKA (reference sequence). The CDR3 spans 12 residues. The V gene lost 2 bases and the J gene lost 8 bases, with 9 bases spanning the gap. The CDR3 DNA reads TGCAGTGCTAGACTTGATTACGAAAAACTGTTTTTT. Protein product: CSARLDYEKLFF.

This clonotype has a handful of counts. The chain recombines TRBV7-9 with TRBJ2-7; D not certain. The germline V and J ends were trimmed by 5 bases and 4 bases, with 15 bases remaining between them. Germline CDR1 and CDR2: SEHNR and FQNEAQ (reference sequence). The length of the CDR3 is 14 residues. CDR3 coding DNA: TGTGCCAGCAGCCCGGAAGCGAGCTTATACGAGCAGTACTTC. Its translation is CASSPEASLYEQYF.

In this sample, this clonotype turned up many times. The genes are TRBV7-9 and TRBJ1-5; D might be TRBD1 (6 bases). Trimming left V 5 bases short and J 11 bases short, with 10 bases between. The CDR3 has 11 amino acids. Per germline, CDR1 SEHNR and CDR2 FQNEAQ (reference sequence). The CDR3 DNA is TGTGCCAGCAGCGATACAGGGTCCCAGCATTTT. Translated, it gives CASSDTGSQHF.

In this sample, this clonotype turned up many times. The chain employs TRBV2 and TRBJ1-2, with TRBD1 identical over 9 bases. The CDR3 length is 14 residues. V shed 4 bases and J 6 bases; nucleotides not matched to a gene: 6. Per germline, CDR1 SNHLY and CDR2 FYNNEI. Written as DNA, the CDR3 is TGTGCCAGCAGTGCTCTACAGGGGGCGAATGGCTACACCTTC. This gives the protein CASSALQGANGYTF.

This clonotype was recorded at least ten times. As DNA, the CDR3 is TGCAGTGCCCCCGGAAGGGGGTTATTCTACGAGCAGTACTTC. This gives the protein CSAPGRGLFYEQYF. The V gene is TRBV20-1, the J gene TRBJ2-7, with D maybe TRBD1 (6 bases). With 6 bases removed from V and 3 bases from J, the gap between germline ends came to 18 bases. Germline V gene data show CDR1 as DFQATT and CDR2 as SNEGSKA (reference sequence). CDR3 size: 14 residues.

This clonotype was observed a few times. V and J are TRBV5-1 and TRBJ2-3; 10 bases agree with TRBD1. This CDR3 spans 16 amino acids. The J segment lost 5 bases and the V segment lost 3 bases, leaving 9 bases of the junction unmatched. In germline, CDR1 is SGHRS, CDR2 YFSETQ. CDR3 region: CASSWGTGAKEDTQYF. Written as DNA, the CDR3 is TGCGCCAGCAGCTGGGGGACAGGGGCTAAGGAAGATACGCAGTATTTT. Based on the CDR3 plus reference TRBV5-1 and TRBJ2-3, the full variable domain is KAGVTQTPRYLIKTRGQQVTLSCSPISGHRSVSWYQQTPGQGLQFLFEYFSETQRNKGNFPGRFSGRQFSNSRSEMNVSTLELGDSALYLCASSWGTGAKEDTQYFGPGTRLTVL.

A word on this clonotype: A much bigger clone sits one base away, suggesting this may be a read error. The CDR3: CARSWVGLPSDTQYF. The CDR3 nucleotides read TGTGCCAGAAGCTGGGTGGGCCTCCCCTCAGATACGCAGTATTTT. The gene calls are TRBV25-1 and TRBJ2-3; D is undetermined. This CDR3 contains 15 residues. The ends were cut back, 9 bases at V and 4 bases at J, with 20 bases in the middle. Germline V CDR1 and CDR2: MGHDK, SYGVNS.

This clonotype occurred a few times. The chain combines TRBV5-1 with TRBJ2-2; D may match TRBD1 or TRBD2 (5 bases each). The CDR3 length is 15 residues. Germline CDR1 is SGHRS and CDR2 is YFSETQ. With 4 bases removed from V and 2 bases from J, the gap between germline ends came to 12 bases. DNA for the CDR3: TGCGCCAGCAGCGTCGAGGGACCTAACACCGGGGAGCTGTTTTTT. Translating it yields CASSVEGPNTGELFF.

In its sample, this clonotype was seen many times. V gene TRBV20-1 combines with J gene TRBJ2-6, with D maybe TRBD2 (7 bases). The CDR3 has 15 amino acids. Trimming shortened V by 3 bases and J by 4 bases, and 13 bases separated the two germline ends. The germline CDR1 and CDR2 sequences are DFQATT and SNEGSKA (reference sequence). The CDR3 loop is CSARLGGPGANVLTF. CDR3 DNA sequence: TGCAGTGCTAGGCTGGGGGGGCCCGGGGCCAACGTCCTGACTTTC.